This TCR beta chain was sequenced for a study of blood T cell repertoires in COVID-19 (dated by TCRdb to about 2020). As for the study more broadly: Samples covering the acute and convalescent phases of COVID-19 were provided by collaborators in the United States, Italy and Spain. The material from the prospective study consisted of cDNA or gDNA derived from T cells, B-cell-depleted T cells, or PBMCs. Deeply sampled blood TCRbeta repertoires from subjects exposed to, actively infected with, or recovered from COVID-19 were included in the dataset. A freely available public database, intended as a resource for researchers studying the immune response to SARS-CoV-2, is where the repertoires were released. Samples were obtained from the ongoing ImmuneRACE study (first 160 participants) and from over 1,000 subjects provided by 6 global collaborators. The sample metadata nearly always contained a de-identified subject ID, COVID-19 status, age in years and sex. Where available, HLA class I and class II types were taken from metadata supplied by the sample provider and were not determined by assay-based typing. The investigation overall reported the following: The quantity of clinical and demographic metadata differed by source and by participant and was supplied without curation.

The junction shows trimming of 2 bases on V and 0 bases on J, plus 8 bases between the germline ends. Inclusive of the bounding cysteine and phenylalanine, the CDR3 is 15 residues long. Only the CDR3 DNA is retained, 45 bases long and in frame from the first base. The germline V gene sets CDR1 to MGHRA and CDR2 to YSYEKL. Participants in the prospective study were aged roughly 18 to 100 years, lived in some 24 United States geographic areas, and enrolled through a virtual design. In the prospective study, cohorts were assigned on the basis of participant-reported clinical history obtained from a screening survey and a study questionnaire. Recovered participants in ImmuneRACE Cohort 3 were defined by two consecutive negative NP/OP PCR tests, clearance by a healthcare professional, or resolution of symptoms. In the prospective study, whole blood, serum and a nasopharyngeal or oropharyngeal swab were collected from each participant by mobile phlebotomists. Participants in the prospective study had the option to provide additional blood draws and questionnaires over a roughly 2-month period. Blood samples from the prospective study were shipped frozen or at room temperature prior to DNA extraction.

Comments on this clone: Its antigen is still unknown. Nothing much larger sits one base from this clone, and base qualities are not available.

TCRbeta CDR3 regions were amplified from genomic DNA by means of the immunoSEQ Assay, a bias-controlled multiplex PCR. The original methods were these. The number of nucleated cells in each sample was estimated by amplification of reference gene primers within the assay. To quantify the absolute abundance of each unique TCRbeta CDR3 rearrangement, sequence reads were collapsed and filtered. For each sample, productive Simpson clonality was calculated as the square root of Simpson's diversity index over productive rearrangements. TCRdb stores this immuneACCESS table with in-frame sequences only. Part of the clones is absent; in the studies checked, under half of the shortfall reflects unresolved V genes, and no reason is known for the rest. That table furnishes V, J and clone size, whereas the DNA furnished D and trimming. The sample profile shows some 200,000 clones; 82% of them were found once. The ten largest clonotypes hold 12% of the sample.

The V and J segments used are TRBV4-1 and TRBJ2-4; the D gene assignment is ambiguous. The specimen sequenced was PBMCs or T cells enriched from blood (not recorded which). This receptor was obtained from a man aged 35 to 55 who had recovered from COVID-19. The CDR3 protein: CASSQLDLAKNIQYF. DNA sequence: TGCGCCAGCAGCCAACTAGATCTAGCCAAAAACATTCAGTACTTC.